One T cell receptor beta chain is described in this entry. What it recognizes is unknown. These data belong to a study of PD-1 blockade in classical Hodgkin lymphoma. About the study: Once every 2 weeks, patients received intravenous nivolumab at 3 mg/kg.

As for time point: cycle 4 day 1 (C4D1), after five to seven weeks of nivolumab. Relapse after autologous stem cell transplantation occurred in every patient, and brentuximab vedotin exposure varied. Study observations and caveats: CD4+ but not CD8+ TCR diversity rose significantly by C4D1. The study found complete responders had baseline diversity similar to newly diagnosed patients.

Method: immunoSEQ multiplex PCR; TCRdb's copy keeps in-frame clones and lacks some. Counted here are more than 40,000 clones, approximately 80% occurring once; the ten biggest clones make up under 20%. Here the sequenced sample was peripheral blood mononuclear cells (PBMCs), taken before the fourth cycle of nivolumab. This receptor was obtained from a human donor with classical Hodgkin lymphoma.

For the CDR3, the DNA is TGTGCCAGCAGCCCGGAGCCGCAGGGCAATCAGCCCCAGCATTTT. Protein sequence: CASSPEPQGNQPQHF. The chain combines TRBV5-5 with TRBJ1-5; D is uncertain. Germline-derived CDR1 and CDR2 are SGHKS and YYEKEE (reference sequence). The CDR3 is 15 amino acids. Trimming pared 4 bases from V and 2 bases from J, leaving 13 bases between.